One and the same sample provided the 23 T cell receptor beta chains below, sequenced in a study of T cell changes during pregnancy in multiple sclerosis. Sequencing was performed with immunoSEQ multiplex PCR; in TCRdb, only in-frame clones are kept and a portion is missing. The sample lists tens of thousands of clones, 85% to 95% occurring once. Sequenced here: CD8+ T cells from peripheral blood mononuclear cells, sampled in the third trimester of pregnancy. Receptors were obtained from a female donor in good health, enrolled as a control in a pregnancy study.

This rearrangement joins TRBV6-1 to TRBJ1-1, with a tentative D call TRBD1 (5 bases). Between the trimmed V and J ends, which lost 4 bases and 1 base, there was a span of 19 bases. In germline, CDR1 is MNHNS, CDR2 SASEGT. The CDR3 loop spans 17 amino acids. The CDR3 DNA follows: TGTGCCAGCAGTGTAGGGGAACCTTATCAAGCGAACACTGAAGCTTTCTTT. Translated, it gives CASSVGEPYQANTEAFF.

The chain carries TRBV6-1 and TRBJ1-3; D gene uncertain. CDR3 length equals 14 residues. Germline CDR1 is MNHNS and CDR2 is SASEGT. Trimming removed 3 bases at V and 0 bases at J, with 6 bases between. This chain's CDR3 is CASSEGSSGNTIYF. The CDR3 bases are TGTGCCAGCAGTGAGGGGAGCTCTGGAAACACCATATATTTT.

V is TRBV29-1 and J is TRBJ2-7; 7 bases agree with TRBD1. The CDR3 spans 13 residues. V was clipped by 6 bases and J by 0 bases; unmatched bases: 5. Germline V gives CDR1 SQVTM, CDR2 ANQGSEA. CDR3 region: CSVPGQISYEQYF. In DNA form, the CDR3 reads TGCAGCGTGCCGGGACAGATCTCCTACGAGCAGTACTTC.

Here the CDR3 reads CASSGTSGGADTQYF. DNA of the CDR3: TGTGCCAGCAGCGGGACTAGCGGGGGGGCAGATACGCAGTATTTT. The J gene is TRBJ2-3, the V gene TRBV9; TRBD2 matches 15 bases. With 3 bases clipped from V and 4 bases from J, the junction kept 0 bases outside the gene matches. The CDR3 is 15 residues long. The V gene's germline CDR1 is SGDLS and CDR2 YYNGEE.

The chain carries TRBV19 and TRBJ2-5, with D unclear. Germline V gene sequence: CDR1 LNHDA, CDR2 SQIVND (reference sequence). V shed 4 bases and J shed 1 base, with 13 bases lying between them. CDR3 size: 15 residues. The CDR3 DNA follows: TGTGCCAGTAGTACCTGGGCAGTACCCCAAGAGACCCAGTACTTC. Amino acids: CASSTWAVPQETQYF.

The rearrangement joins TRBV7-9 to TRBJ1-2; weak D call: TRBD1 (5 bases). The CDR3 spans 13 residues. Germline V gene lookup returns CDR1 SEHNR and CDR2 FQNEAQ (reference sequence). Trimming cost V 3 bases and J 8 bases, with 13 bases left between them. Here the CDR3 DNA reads TGTGCCAGCAGCTTCGGCAGGGTAGAGGGCTACACCTTC. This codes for CASSFGRVEGYTF.

The CDR3 spells CASRTGATEAFF. The CDR3, as DNA: TGTGCCAGCCGCACAGGGGCCACTGAAGCTTTCTTT. The chain joins TRBV11-3 to TRBJ1-1, with 7 bases that match TRBD1. There are 12 residues in the CDR3. Germline CDR1 reads SGHNT; CDR2 reads YENEEA. V shed 8 bases, J shed 4 bases, and the junction held 4 bases outside the gene matches.

In DNA, the CDR3 is TGTGCCAGCACCCCAAACGAGGAAATACAGGGGGCGCAGACCGAGCAGTACTTC. Its translation is CASTPNEEIQGAQTEQYF. The chain combines TRBV21-1 with TRBJ2-7; the D call of TRBD1 is as the table states it, not checked on the DNA. TRBV21-1 is described as a pseudogene. The CDR3 totals 18 residues.

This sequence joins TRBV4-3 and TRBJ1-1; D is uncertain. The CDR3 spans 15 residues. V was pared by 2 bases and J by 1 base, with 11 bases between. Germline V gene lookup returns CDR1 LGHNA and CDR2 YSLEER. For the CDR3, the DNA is TGCGCCAGCAGCCAACTCCTGGCCAGGAACACTGAAGCTTTCTTT. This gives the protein CASSQLLARNTEAFF.

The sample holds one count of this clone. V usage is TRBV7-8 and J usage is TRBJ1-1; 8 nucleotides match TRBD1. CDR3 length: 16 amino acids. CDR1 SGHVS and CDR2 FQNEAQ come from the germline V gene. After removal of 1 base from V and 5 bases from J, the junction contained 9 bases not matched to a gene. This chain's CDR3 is CASSLDRTGSGTEAFF. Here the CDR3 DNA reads TGTGCCAGCAGCTTAGATAGGACAGGGTCGGGGACTGAAGCTTTCTTT.

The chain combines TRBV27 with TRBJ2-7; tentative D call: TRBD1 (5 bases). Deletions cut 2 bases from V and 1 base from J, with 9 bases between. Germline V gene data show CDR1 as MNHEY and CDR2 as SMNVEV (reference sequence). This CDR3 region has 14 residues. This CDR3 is CASSLKTESYEQYF. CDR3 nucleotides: TGTGCCAGCAGTTTAAAGACAGAATCCTACGAGCAGTACTTC.

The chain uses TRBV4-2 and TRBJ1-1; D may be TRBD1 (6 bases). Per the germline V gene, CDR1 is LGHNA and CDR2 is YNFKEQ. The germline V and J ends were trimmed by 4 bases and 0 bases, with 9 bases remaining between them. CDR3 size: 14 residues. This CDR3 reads CASSPGVMNTEAFF. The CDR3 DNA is TGTGCCAGCAGCCCAGGGGTGATGAACACTGAAGCTTTCTTT.

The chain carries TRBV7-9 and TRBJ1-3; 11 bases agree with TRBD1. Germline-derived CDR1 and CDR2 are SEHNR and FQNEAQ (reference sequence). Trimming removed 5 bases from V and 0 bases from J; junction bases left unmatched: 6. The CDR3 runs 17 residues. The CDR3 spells CASSTTGTGGSGNTIYF. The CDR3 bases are TGTGCCAGCAGCACCACCGGGACAGGGGGCTCTGGAAACACCATATATTTT.

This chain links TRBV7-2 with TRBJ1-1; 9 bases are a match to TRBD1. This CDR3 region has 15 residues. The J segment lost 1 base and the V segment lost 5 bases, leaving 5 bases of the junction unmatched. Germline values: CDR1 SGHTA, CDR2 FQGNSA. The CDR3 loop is CASSGYRGPNTEAFF. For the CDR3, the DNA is TGTGCCAGCAGCGGCTACAGGGGGCCGAACACTGAAGCTTTCTTT.

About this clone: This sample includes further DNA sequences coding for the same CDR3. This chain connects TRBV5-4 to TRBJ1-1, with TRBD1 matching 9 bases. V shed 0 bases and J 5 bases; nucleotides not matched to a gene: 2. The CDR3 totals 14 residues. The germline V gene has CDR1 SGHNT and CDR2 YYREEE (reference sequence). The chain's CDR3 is CASSLGQGGTEAFF. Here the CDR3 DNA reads TGTGCCAGCAGCTTGGGACAGGGGGGGACTGAAGCTTTCTTT.

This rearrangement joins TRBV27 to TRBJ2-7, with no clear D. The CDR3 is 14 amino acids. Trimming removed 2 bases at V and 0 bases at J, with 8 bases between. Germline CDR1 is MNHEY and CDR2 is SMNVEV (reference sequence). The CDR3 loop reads CASSLSSLSYEQYF. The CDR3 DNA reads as TGTGCCAGCAGTTTAAGTTCACTCTCCTACGAGCAGTACTTC.

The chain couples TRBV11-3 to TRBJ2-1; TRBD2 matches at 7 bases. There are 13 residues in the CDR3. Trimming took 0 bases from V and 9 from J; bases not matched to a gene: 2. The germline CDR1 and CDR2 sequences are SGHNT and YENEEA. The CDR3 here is CASSLDRGVEQFF. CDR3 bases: TGTGCCAGCAGCTTAGATCGGGGGGTTGAGCAGTTCTTC.

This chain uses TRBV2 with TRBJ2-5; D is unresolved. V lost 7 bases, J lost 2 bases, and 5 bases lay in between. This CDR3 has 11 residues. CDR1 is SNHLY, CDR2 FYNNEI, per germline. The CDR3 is CASKPQETQYF. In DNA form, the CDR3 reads TGTGCCAGCAAGCCGCAAGAGACCCAGTACTTC.

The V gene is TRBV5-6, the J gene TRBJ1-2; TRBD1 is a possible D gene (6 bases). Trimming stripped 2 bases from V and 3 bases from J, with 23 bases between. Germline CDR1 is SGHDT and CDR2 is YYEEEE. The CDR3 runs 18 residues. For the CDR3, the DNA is TGTGCCAGCAGCTTCGGTTTTGTCTACAGGGATAACGACTATGGCTACACCTTC. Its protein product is CASSFGFVYRDNDYGYTF.

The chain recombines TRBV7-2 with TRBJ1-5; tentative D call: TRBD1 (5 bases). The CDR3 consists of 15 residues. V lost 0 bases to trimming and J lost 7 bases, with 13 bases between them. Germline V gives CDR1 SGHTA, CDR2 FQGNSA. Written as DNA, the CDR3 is TGTGCCAGCAGCTTAGCTAAGGGGCTGTGGCAGCCCCAGCATTTT. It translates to CASSLAKGLWQPQHF.

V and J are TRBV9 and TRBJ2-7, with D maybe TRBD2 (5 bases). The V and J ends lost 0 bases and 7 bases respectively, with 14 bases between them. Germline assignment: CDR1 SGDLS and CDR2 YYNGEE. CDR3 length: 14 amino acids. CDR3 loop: CASSVGGTEGEQYF. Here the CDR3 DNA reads TGTGCCAGCAGCGTAGGTGGAACCGAGGGAGAGCAGTACTTC.

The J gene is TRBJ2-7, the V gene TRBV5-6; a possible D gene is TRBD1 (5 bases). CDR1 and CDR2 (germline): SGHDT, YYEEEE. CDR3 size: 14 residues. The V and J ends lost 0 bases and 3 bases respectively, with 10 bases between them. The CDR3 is CASSLAAGRYEQYF. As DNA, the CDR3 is TGTGCCAGCAGCTTGGCGGCAGGGCGCTACGAGCAGTACTTC.

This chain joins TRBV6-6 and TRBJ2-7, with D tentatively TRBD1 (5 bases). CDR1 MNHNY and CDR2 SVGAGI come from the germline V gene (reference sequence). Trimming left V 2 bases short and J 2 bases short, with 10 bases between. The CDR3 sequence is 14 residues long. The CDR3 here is CASSYGGRAYEQYF. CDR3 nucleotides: TGTGCCAGCAGTTACGGCGGCAGGGCCTACGAGCAGTACTTC.